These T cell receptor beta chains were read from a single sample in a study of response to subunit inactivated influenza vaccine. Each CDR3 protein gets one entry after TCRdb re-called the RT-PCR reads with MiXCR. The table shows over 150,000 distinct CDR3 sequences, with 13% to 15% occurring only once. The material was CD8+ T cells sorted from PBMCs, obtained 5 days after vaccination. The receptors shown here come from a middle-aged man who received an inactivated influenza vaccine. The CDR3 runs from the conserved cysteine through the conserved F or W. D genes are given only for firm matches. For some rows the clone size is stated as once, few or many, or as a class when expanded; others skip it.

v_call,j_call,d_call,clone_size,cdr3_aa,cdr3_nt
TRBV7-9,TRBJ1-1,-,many,CASSLVSWGHTEAFF,TGTGCCAGCAGCTTAGTTTCGTGGGGGCACACTGAAGCTTTCTTT
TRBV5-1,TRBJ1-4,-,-,CASSFKTATNEKLFF,TGCGCCAGCAGCTTCAAGACTGCAACTAATGAAAAACTGTTTTTT
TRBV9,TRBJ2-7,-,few,CASSVDSGLSYEQYF,TGTGCCAGCAGCGTAGATAGCGGACTATCCTACGAGCAGTACTTC
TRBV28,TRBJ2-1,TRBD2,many,CASSLLSGGSYNEQFF,TGTGCCAGCAGTTTACTGTCGGGAGGGTCCTACAATGAGCAGTTCTTC
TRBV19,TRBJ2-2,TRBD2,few,CASSILREGLAGELFF,TGTGCCAGTAGTATTTTGCGGGAGGGCCTAGCCGGGGAGCTGTTTTTT
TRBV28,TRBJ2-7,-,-,CASSFPGFAYEQYF,TGTGCCAGCAGTTTTCCGGGGTTCGCCTACGAGCAGTACTTC
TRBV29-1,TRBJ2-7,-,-,CSVDDGTSYEQYF,TGCAGCGTTGATGACGGGACCTCCTACGAGCAGTACTTC
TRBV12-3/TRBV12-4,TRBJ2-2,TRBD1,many,CASSRTGGKDGELFF,TGTGCCAGCAGCCGTACAGGGGGAAAAGACGGGGAGCTGTTTTTT
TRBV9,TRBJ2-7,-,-,CASSVDGSWEQYF,TGTGCCAGCAGCGTAGACGGGTCGTGGGAGCAGTACTTC
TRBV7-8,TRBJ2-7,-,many,CASSLVVRGIIEQYF,TGTGCCAGCAGCTTAGTGGTCAGGGGTATCATCGAGCAGTACTTC
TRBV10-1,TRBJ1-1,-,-,CASSEEAGRGTEAFF,TGCGCCAGCAGTGAGGAGGCGGGAAGGGGCACTGAAGCTTTCTTT
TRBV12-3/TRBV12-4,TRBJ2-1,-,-,CASSLDSGSDNEQFF,TGTGCCAGCAGTTTAGATTCAGGCTCAGATAATGAGCAGTTCTTC
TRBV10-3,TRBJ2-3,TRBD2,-,CAISERAGGNTDTQYF,TGTGCCATCAGTGAGCGAGCGGGGGGAAACACAGATACGCAGTATTTT
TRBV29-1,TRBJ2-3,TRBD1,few,CSVEGGTGGSSDTQYF,TGCAGCGTTGAGGGGGGGACAGGGGGCTCGTCAGATACGCAGTATTTT
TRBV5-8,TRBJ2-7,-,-,CASSLSFAGWSEQYF,TGTGCCAGCAGCTTGTCGTTCGCAGGTTGGAGCGAGCAGTACTTC
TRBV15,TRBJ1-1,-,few,CATSRGGRSNTEAFF,TGTGCCACCAGCAGAGGAGGCAGGTCGAACACTGAAGCTTTCTTT
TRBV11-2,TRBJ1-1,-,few,CASSLGLIMNTEAFF,TGTGCCAGCAGCTTAGGATTGATAATGAACACTGAAGCTTTCTTT
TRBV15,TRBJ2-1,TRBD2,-,CATSREPSGSYSEQFF,TGTGCCACCAGCAGAGAGCCTAGCGGGAGTTATAGTGAGCAGTTCTTC
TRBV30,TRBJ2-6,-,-,CAWSAEGAGANVLTF,TGTGCCTGGAGTGCGGAGGGGGCTGGGGCCAACGTCCTGACTTTC
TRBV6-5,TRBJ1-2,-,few,CASSYFGQHGGYTF,TGTGCCAGCAGTTACTTCGGACAGCATGGTGGCTACACCTTC
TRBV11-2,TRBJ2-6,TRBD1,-,CASSFWTGVSGANVLTF,TGTGCCAGCAGCTTTTGGACAGGGGTGTCTGGGGCCAACGTCCTGACTTTC
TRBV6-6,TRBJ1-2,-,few,CASSYAYSNGYTF,TGTGCCAGCAGTTACGCATACTCTAATGGCTACACCTTC
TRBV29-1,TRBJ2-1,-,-,CSVDDSAGFF,TGCAGCGTTGATGACTCGGCAGGGTTCTTC
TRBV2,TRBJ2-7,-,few,CASSGYRTDEQYF,TGTGCCAGCAGTGGGTACAGGACTGACGAGCAGTACTTC
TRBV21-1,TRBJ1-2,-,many,CASSKALRFFYGYTF,TGTGCCAGCAGCAAAGCGCTCCGATTCTTCTATGGCTACACCTTC
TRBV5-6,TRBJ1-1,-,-,CASSLAGVDSMNTEAFF,TGTGCCAGCAGCTTGGCCGGGGTCGATTCTATGAACACTGAAGCTTTCTTT